Below, 8 T cell receptor beta chains from the same sample are listed, as sequenced in a study of blood T cell repertoires in COVID-19. Sequencing used immunoSEQ multiplex PCR; TCRdb keeps in-frame clones, though not all of them. The sample has 400,000 or so clones, 75% to 90% seen once; the top ten hold 1.5% to 1.7%. The material sequenced was peripheral blood. The receptor source for this set is a woman in her forties with COVID-19, enrolled during active disease.

The V call is TRBV10-3, the J call TRBJ2-1; TRBD2 agrees at 9 bases. V was pared by 2 bases and J by 6 bases, with 8 bases of the junction left unmatched. Germline V gives CDR1 ENHRY, CDR2 SYGVKD. The CDR3 is made up of 16 amino acids. CDR3 sequence reads: CAISEGIAGVRNEQFF. CDR3 DNA sequence: TGTGCCATCAGTGAGGGAATAGCGGGAGTCCGCAATGAGCAGTTCTTC.

V usage is TRBV28 and J usage is TRBJ1-1; the match to TRBD1 covers 10 bases. J lost 7 bases, V lost 5 bases, and 10 bases had no gene match. The CDR3 runs to 15 residues. The V gene's germline CDR1 is MDHEN and CDR2 SYDVKM. The CDR3 sequence: CASSPRGQGKGEAFF. CDR3 bases: TGTGCCAGCAGTCCAAGGGGACAGGGGAAGGGTGAAGCTTTCTTT.

This rearrangement joins TRBV10-1 to TRBJ1-3; 7 nucleotides match TRBD1. CDR3 size: 16 residues. Germline CDR1 is WNHNN and CDR2 is SYGVQD (reference sequence). The junction had 8 bases not matched to a gene; V was cut back by 4 bases and J by 2 bases. CDR3 in amino acids: CASSGARTGTGNTIYF. The CDR3 DNA reads as TGCGCCAGCAGTGGGGCGAGGACAGGCACTGGAAACACCATATATTTT.

The chain recombines TRBV5-1 with TRBJ1-3; D remains unclear. Between the trimmed V and J ends, which lost 0 bases and 1 base, there was a span of 8 bases. CDR1 and CDR2 (germline): SGHRS, YFSETQ. CDR3 length: 15 residues. The CDR3 bases are TGCGCCAGCAGCTTGGGCGCGGTTTCTGGAAACACCATATATTTT. Protein: CASSLGAVSGNTIYF. Full variable domain (rest looked up from reference TRBV5-1 and TRBJ1-3): KAGVTQTPRYLIKTRGQQVTLSCSPISGHRSVSWYQQTPGQGLQFLFEYFSETQRNKGNFPGRFSGRQFSNSRSEMNVSTLELGDSALYLCASSLGAVSGNTIYFGEGSWLTVV.

The rearrangement joins TRBV6-2 or TRBV6-3 to TRBJ2-1; 7 bases line up with TRBD2. The CDR3 runs to 15 residues. Germline lookup yields CDR1 MNHEY and CDR2 SVGEGT. Germline trimming cut 6 bases from V and 0 bases from J; bases unmatched to any gene: 5. CDR3 in amino acids: CASSPLAASYNEQFF. Here the CDR3 DNA reads TGTGCCAGCAGCCCCCTAGCGGCCTCCTACAATGAGCAGTTCTTC.

The CDR3 reads CATSDPGLANNEQFF. The DNA of the CDR3 is TGTGCCACCAGTGATCCCGGACTAGCCAACAATGAGCAGTTCTTC. The chain carries TRBV24-1 and TRBJ2-1, with 8 bases lining up with TRBD2. V trimming: 3 bases; J trimming: 5 bases; junction bases outside the gene matches: 5. The germline V gene encodes CDR1 KGHDR and CDR2 SFDVKD. This CDR3 is built from 15 residues.

This clone appeared once. This chain joins TRBV4-1 and TRBJ1-6; a weak D match, TRBD1 (5 bases). The germline V and J ends were trimmed by 0 bases and 0 bases, with 21 bases remaining between them. This CDR3 has 21 residues. Germline V gene data show CDR1 as MGHRA and CDR2 as YSYEKL. The CDR3 DNA reads TGCGCCAGCAGCCAAGAAACCCAGGGAGGGAGCCTGAGCTCCTATAATTCACCCCTCCACTTT. Translation gives CASSQETQGGSLSSYNSPLHF.

J is TRBJ2-2 and V is TRBV4-2; 11 bases are a match to TRBD2. CDR3 length equals 19 residues. The V gene's germline CDR1 is LGHNA and CDR2 YNFKEQ. The J segment lost 4 bases and the V segment lost 0 bases, leaving 10 bases of the junction unmatched. The CDR3: CASSQDWGSGGAGTGELFF. The CDR3 DNA is TGTGCCAGCAGCCAAGATTGGGGTAGCGGGGGGGCAGGCACCGGGGAGCTGTTTTTT.